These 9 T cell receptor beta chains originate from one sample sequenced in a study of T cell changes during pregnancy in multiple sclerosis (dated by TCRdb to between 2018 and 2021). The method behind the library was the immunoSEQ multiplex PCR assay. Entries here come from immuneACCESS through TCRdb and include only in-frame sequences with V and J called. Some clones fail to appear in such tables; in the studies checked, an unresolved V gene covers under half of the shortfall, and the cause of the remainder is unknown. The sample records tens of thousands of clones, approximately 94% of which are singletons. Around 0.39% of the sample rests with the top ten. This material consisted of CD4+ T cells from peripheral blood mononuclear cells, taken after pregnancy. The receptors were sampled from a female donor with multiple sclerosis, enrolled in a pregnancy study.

CDR3 sequence: CASSYSRGTDGNTIYF. CDR3 nucleotides: TGTGCCAGCAGTTACTCGCGCGGGACAGATGGAAACACCATATATTTT. This chain joins TRBV6-5 and TRBJ1-3, with TRBD1 identical over 7 bases. Germline values: CDR1 MNHEY, CDR2 SVGAGI. There are 16 residues in the CDR3. The V and J ends lost 0 bases and 3 bases, in that order; junction bases with no gene match: 5.

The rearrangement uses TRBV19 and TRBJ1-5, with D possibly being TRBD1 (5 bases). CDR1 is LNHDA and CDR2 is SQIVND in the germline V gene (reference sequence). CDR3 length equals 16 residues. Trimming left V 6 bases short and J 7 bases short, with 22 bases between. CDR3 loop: CASRIEGGRSGQPQHF. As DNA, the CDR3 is TGTGCCAGTAGGATTGAGGGAGGAAGGTCAGGGCAGCCCCAGCATTTT.

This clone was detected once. This chain's CDR3 is CASSIGRDRGYNEQFF. The CDR3 coding sequence is TGTGCCAGTAGTATAGGCCGGGACAGGGGTTACAATGAGCAGTTCTTC. This sequence joins TRBV19 and TRBJ2-1; TRBD1 matches at 10 bases. Germline-derived CDR1 and CDR2 are LNHDA and SQIVND (reference sequence). With 1 base clipped from V and 4 bases from J, the junction kept 4 bases outside the gene matches. The CDR3 consists of 16 residues.

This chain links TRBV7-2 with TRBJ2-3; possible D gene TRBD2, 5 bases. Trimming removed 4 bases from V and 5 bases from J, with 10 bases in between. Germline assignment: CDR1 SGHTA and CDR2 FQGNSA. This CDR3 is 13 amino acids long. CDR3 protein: CASSSLRGDTQYF. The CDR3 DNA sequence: TGTGCCAGCAGCTCCCTCCGGGGAGATACGCAGTATTTT.

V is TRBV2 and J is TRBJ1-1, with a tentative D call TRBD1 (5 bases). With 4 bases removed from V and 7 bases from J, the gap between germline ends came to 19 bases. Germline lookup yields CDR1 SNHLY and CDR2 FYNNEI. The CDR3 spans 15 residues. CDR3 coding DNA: TGTGCCAGCAGTGCGATGGCCGGGGTCGGGGGTGAAGCTTTCTTT. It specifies CASSAMAGVGGEAFF. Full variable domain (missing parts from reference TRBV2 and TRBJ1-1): EPEVTQTPSHQVTQMGQEVILRCVPISNHLYFYWYRQILGQKVEFLVSFYNNEISEKSEIFDDQFSVERPDGSNFTLKIRSTKLEDSAMYFCASSAMAGVGGEAFFGQGTRLTVV.

The CDR3 DNA reads as TGCAGCGTGGGGGGTCGAGGGGCAGCTTTCTTT. Amino acid sequence: CSVGGRGAAFF. The gene calls are TRBV29-1 and TRBJ1-1; perhaps TRBD1 as D (5 bases). The CDR3 is made up of 11 amino acids. Trimming removed 6 bases at V and 10 bases at J, with 15 bases between. Germline V CDR1 and CDR2: SQVTM, ANQGSEA.

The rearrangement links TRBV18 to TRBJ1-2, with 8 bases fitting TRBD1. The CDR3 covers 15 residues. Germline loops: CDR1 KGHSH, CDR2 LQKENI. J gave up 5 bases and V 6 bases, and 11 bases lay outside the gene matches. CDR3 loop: CASSPGADRGYGYTF. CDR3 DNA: TGTGCCAGCTCGCCCGGGGCCGACAGGGGATATGGCTACACCTTC.

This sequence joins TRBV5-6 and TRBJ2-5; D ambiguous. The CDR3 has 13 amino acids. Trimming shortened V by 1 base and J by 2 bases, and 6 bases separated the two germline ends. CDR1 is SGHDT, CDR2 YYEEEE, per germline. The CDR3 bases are TGTGCCAGCAGCTTGTCGGTTCAAGAGACCCAGTACTTC. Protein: CASSLSVQETQYF.

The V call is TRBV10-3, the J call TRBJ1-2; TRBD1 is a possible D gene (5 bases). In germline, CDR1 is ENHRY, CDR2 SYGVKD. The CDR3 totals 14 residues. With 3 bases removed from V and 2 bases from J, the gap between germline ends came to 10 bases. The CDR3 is CAISDRVENYGYTF. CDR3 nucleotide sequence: TGTGCCATCAGTGACAGGGTGGAAAACTATGGCTACACCTTC.